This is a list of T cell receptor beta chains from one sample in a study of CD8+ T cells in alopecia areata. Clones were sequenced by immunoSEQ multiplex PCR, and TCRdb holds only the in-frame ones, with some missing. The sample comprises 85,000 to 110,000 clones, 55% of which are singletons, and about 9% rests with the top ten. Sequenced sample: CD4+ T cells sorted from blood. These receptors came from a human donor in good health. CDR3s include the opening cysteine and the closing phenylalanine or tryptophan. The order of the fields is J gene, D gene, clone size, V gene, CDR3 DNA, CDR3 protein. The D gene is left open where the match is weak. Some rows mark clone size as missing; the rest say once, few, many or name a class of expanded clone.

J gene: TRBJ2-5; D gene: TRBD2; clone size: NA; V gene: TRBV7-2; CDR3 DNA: TGTGCCAGCAGCTTAAGCGGGGTAGACCAAGAGACCCAGTACTTC; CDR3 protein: CASSLSGVDQETQYF
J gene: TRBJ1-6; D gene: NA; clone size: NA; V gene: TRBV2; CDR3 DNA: TGTGCCAAGGGAGCACCCTCACCCCTCCACTTT; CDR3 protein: CAKGAPSPLHF
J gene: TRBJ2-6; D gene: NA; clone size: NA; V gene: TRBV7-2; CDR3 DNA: TGTGCCAGCAGCTTTGGAGAGGGCCGTGGGGCCAACGTCCTGACTTTC; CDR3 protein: CASSFGEGRGANVLTF
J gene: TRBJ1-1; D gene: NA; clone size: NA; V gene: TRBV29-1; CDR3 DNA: TGCAGCGTCGTAAATGTTGAAGCTTTCTTT; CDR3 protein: CSVVNVEAFF
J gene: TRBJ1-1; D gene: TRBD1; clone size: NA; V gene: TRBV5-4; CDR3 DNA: TGTGCCAGCAGCGGAGGGACAGGGTCGTCGGCTTTCTTT; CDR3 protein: CASSGGTGSSAFF
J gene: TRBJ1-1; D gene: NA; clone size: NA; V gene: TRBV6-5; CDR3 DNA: TGTGCCAGCAGTGGGAACACTGAAGCTTTCTTT; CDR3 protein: CASSGNTEAFF
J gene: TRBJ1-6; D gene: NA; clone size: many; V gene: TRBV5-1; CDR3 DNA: TGCGCCAGCAGCTTGTCTCTCAGTACTAATTCACCCCTCCACTTT; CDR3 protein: CASSLSLSTNSPLHF
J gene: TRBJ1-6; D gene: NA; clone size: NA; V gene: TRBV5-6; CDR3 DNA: TGTGCCAGCAGCCAACAAGGCTGGAATTCACCCCTCCACTTT; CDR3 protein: CASSQQGWNSPLHF
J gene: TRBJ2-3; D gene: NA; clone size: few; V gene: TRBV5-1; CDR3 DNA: TGCGCCAGCAGCTTGTCTACAGATACGCAGTATTTT; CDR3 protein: CASSLSTDTQYF
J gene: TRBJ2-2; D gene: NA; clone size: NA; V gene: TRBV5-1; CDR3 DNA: TGCGCCAGCAGCTTGGGTAAGGGGTCGAACACCGGGGAGCTGTTTTTT; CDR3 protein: CASSLGKGSNTGELFF
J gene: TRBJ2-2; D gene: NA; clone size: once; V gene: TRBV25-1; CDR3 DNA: TGTGCCAGCAGTGAATATTCCGGGAACACCGGGGAGCTGTTTTTT; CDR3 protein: CASSEYSGNTGELFF
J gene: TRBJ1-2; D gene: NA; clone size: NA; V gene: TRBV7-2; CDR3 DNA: TGTGCCAGCAGCTTCCAGGAAATCTATGGCTACACCTTC; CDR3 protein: CASSFQEIYGYTF
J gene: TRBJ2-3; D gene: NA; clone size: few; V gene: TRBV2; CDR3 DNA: TGTGCCAGCAGTGAAGAGATGCAGGGTCAAGATACGCAGTATTTT; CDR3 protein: CASSEEMQGQDTQYF
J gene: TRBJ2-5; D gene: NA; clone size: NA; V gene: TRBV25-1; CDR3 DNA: TGTGCCAGCAGTGAGCCACCTTTAGAGACCCAGTACTTC; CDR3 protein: CASSEPPLETQYF
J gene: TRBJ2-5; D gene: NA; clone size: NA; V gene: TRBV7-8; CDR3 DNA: TGTGCCAGCAGCTTATTGTGGGGTAACCAAGAGACCCAGTACTTC; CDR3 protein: CASSLLWGNQETQYF
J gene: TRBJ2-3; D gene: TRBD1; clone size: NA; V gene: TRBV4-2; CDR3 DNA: TGTGCCAGCAGCCAAACACAGGGGGAAGATACGCAGTATTTT; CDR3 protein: CASSQTQGEDTQYF
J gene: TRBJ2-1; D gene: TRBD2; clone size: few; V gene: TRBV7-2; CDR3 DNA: TGTGCCAGCAGCTTCTACGGGGGGGAGCAGTTCTTC; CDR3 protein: CASSFYGGEQFF
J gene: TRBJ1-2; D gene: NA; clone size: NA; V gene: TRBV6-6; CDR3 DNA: TGTGCCAGCACCTCACGGGCAGGCGATTATGGCTACACCTTC; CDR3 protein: CASTSRAGDYGYTF
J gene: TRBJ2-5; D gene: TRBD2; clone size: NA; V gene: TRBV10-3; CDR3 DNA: TGTGCCATCAGCTCCCCCGAGACTAGCGGGGGCGGAGAGACCCAGTACTTC; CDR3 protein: CAISSPETSGGGETQYF
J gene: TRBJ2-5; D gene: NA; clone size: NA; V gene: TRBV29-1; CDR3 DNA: TGCAGCGTTCCTAACCCGAATACCGGCGTACGAGAGACCCAGTACTTC; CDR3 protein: CSVPNPNTGVRETQYF
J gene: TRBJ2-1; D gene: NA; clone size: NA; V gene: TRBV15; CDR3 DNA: TGTGCCACCAGCGGCATAGCGGCCGGCTCCTACAATGAGCAGTTCTTC; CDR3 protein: CATSGIAAGSYNEQFF
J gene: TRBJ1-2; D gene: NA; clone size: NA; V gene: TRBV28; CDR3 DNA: TGTGCCAGCAGTTTGCAGGTGAACTGGGGCTACACCTTC; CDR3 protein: CASSLQVNWGYTF